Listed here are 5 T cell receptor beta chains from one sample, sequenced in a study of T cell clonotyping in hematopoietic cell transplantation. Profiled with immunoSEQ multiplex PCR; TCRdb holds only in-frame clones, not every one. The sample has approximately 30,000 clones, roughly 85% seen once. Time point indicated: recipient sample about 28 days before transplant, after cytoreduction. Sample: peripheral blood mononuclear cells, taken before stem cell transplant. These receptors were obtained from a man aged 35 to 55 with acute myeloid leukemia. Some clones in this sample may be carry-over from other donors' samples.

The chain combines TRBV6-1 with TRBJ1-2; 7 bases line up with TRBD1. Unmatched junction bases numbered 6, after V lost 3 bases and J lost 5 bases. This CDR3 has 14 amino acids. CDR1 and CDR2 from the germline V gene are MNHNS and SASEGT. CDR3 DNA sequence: TGTGCCAGCAGTGATGGAGGGGGCGGGTATGGCTACACCTTC. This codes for CASSDGGGGYGYTF.

CDR3 DNA: TGCGCCAGCAGCCAGGGTAGCTGGAACACCGGGGAGCTGTTTTTT. It translates to CASSQGSWNTGELFF. V is TRBV4-1 and J is TRBJ2-2; no definite D call. V was clipped by 3 bases and J by 1 base, with 9 bases between them. This CDR3 contains 15 residues. Germline loops: CDR1 MGHRA, CDR2 YSYEKL.

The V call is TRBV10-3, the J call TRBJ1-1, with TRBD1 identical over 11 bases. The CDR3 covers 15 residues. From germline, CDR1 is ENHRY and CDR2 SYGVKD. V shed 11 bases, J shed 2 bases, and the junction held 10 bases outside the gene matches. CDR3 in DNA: TGTGCCGCCGAGGACAGGGGGCTAAGCAACACTGAAGCTTTCTTT. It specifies CAAEDRGLSNTEAFF.

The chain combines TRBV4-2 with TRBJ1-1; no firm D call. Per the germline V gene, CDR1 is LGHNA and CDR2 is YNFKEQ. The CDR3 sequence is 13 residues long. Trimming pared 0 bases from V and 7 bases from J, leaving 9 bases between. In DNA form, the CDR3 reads TGTGCCAGCAGCCAAGAAACCTATCTTGAAGCTTTCTTT. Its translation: CASSQETYLEAFF.

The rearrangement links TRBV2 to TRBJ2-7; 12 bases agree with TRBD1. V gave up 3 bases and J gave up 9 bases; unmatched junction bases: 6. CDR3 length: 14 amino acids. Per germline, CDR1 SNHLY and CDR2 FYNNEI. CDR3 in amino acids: CASSDRDRGQWQYF. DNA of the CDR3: TGTGCCAGCAGTGACCGGGACAGGGGGCAGTGGCAGTACTTC.